This T cell receptor (beta chain) came from a study of identical twins. TCRdb reprocessed the 5' RACE reads with MiXCR, giving one entry per CDR3 protein. This sample has 350,000 or so distinct CDR3 sequences; approximately 8.7% occur once, and the top ten carry under 9.5%. Whole-study results and caveats: When twins shared out-of-frame alpha sequences, those sequences had excess low generation probability. Fewer insertions marked abundant cord blood beta clonotypes; young adult naive trended weakly, memory not at all.

From germline, CDR1 is LGHNA and CDR2 YNFKEQ. Trimming took 4 bases from V and 3 from J, leaving 13 bases between them. The CDR3 extends over 14 amino acids. This clonotype was observed at least ten times. The antigen remains unidentified. Healthy Caucasians alone served as donors. The TCR comes from a woman aged 50 to 60 in good health. The sequenced material came from naive T cells sorted from blood. J is TRBJ2-7 and V is TRBV4-2; no firm D call. In DNA, the CDR3 is TGTGCCAGCAGCCCAAGTTTGGGAAACTACGAGCAGTACGTC. Translation: CASSPSLGNYEQYV.